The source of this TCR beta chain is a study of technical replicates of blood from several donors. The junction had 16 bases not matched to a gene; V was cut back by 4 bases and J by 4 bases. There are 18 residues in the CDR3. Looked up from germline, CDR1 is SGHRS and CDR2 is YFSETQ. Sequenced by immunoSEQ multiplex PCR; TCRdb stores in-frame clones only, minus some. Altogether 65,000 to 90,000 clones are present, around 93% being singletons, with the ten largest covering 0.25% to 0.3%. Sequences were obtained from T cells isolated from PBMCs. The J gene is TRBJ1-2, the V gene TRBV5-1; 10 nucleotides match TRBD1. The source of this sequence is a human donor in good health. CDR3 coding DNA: TGCGCCAGCAGCCCCCACGACAGGGGGCAGGTGTTAGGCTATGGCTACACCTTC. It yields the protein CASSPHDRGQVLGYGYTF.